This T cell receptor beta chain originates from a study of shared clonotypes between healthy human individuals. Study at large: The people who gave samples were a couple of women and a few men aged 18 to 49. CD4 naive and memory got three plates each, CD8 naive two, CD8 memory one.

Sequencing was performed with immunoSEQ multiplex PCR; in TCRdb, only in-frame clones are kept and a portion is missing. The sample includes roughly 2.6 million clones, just over 90% of them seen just once. Regarding this clone: Its antigen is unidentified.

General study points: Non-shared clonotypes were found to have lower generation probabilities than the clonotypes that were shared by all four of the sorted-subset donors. Sampling involved blood alone; tissue repertoires likely differ.

The source material was naive CD4+ T cells sorted from blood. Sample subset: CD45RA+ positively selected. The origin of this receptor is a young man in good health.

CDR3 in amino acids: CAWRLEGAGNTIYF. DNA of the CDR3: TGTGCCTGGAGACTGGAAGGCGCGGGAAACACCATATATTTT. The genes are TRBV30 and TRBJ1-3, with unresolved D. V lost 3 bases, J lost 4 bases, and 13 bases lay in between. There are 14 residues in the CDR3. CDR1 and CDR2 (germline): GTSNPN, SVGIG (reference sequence).